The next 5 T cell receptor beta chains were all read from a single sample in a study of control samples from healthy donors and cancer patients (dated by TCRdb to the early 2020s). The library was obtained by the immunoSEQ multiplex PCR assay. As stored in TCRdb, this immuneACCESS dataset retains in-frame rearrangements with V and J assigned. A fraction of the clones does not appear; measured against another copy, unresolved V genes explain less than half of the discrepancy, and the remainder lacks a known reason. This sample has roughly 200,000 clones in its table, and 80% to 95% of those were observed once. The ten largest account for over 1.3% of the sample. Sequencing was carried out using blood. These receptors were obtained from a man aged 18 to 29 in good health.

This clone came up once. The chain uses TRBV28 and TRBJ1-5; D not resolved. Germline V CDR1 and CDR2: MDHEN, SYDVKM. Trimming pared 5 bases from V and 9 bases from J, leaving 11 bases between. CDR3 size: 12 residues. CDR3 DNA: TGTGCCAGCAGTCGACTCCTTGGGCCCCAGCATTTT. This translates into CASSRLLGPQHF.

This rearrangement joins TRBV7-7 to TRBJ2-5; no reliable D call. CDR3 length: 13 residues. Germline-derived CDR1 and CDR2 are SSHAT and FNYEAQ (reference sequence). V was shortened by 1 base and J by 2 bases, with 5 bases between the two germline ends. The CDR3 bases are TGTGCCAGCAGCTTAGGACCGCAAGAGACCCAGTACTTC. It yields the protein CASSLGPQETQYF.

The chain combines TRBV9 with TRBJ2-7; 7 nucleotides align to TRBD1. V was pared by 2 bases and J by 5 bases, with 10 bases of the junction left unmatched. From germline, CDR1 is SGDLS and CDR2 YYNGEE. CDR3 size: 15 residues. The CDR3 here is CASSVWDSKRDEQYF. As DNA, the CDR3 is TGTGCCAGCAGCGTCTGGGACAGCAAGAGGGACGAGCAGTACTTC.

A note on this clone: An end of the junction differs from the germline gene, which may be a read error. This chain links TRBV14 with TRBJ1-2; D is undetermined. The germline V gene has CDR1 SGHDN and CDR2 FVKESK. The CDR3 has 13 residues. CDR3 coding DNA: TGTGCCAGCAGCCCCCCCGGGGTAACGCCTATTCACTTC. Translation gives CASSPPGVTPIHF.

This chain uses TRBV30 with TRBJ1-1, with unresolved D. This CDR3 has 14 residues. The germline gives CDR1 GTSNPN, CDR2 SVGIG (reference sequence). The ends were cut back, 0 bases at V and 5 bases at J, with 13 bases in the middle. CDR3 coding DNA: TGTGCCTGGAGTGTTGTGAAGGGTAGGACTGAAGCTTTCTTT. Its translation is CAWSVVKGRTEAFF.